The rows below give T cell receptor beta chains drawn from one sample of a study of Ad26.COV2.S vaccination and SARS-CoV-2 variants. TCRdb's copy holds only in-frame clones and misses some; the assay was immunoSEQ multiplex PCR. The sample lists fewer than 800,000 clones, roughly 90% occurring once. The source was peripheral blood, collected in a trial of Ad26.COV2.S vaccine versus placebo. Receptor source: a person aged 18 to 65 who received the Ad26.COV2.S COVID-19 vaccine or a placebo. Each CDR3 is given with its conserved first and last residue. D genes are given only for firm matches. Size values are once, few and many counts, or a class for expanded clones, and some rows have none.

TRBD1,TRBV15,.,TRBJ2-7,TGTGCCACCAGCAGAGACCCGGGACAGATCTCCTACGAGCAGTACTTC,CATSRDPGQISYEQYF
.,TRBV2,.,TRBJ1-6,TGTGCCAGCAGTGGGCAGCCGGGGGGGGCGAATTCACCCCTCCACTTT,CASSGQPGGANSPLHF
.,TRBV3-1/TRBV3-2,.,TRBJ2-7,TGTGCCAGCAGCCAGGGGCCGGGACATGGGTACGAGCAGTACTTC,CASSQGPGHGYEQYF
.,TRBV5-4,.,TRBJ2-5,TGTGCCAGCAGCTTTAATCCCGGTGGGGAGACCCAGTACTTC,CASSFNPGGETQYF
.,TRBV19,.,TRBJ2-7,TGTGCCAGTAGTATCTCCGGCCGGGTCGACGAGCAGTACTTC,CASSISGRVDEQYF
.,TRBV24-1,once,TRBJ2-1,TGTGCCACCATGAGGTACAATGAGCAGTTCTTC,CATMRYNEQFF
.,TRBV6-6,once,TRBJ1-1,TGTGCCAGCAGTTACCCTGCGGACGGACGGACTGAAGCTTTCTTT,CASSYPADGRTEAFF
.,TRBV19,.,TRBJ1-2,TGTGCCAGTAGTCGGTCCGGAACTAACTATGGCTACACCTTC,CASSRSGTNYGYTF
.,TRBV9,.,TRBJ1-2,TGTGCCAGCAGCGGTAACAGGGACTATGGCTACACCTTC,CASSGNRDYGYTF
.,TRBV7-2,.,TRBJ2-7,TGTGCCAGCAGCTTAGAATCGGGGTCCCTCTCCTACGAGCAGTACTTC,CASSLESGSLSYEQYF
.,TRBV14,.,TRBJ1-6,TGTGCCAGCAGCCTCCTAGGACAGCGCCACTCACCCCTCCACTTT,CASSLLGQRHSPLHF
.,TRBV27,.,TRBJ1-5,TGTGCCAGCAGTTTTCCGGGTCAGCCCCAGCATTTT,CASSFPGQPQHF
.,TRBV5-1,few,TRBJ2-2,TGCGCCAGCAGCTTGGGCGAATACACCGGGGAGCTGTTTTTT,CASSLGEYTGELFF
TRBD1,TRBV6-6,once,TRBJ2-7,TGTGCCAGCCGCAGGACAGGGCTCTACGAGCAGTACTTC,CASRRTGLYEQYF
.,TRBV20-1,once,TRBJ1-5,TGCAGTGCTAGTATCGGGGGAACTCAGCCCCAGCATTTT,CSASIGGTQPQHF
.,TRBV18,.,TRBJ2-3,TGTGCCAGCTCACCATCTAGGGGTGGCACAGATACGCAGTATTTT,CASSPSRGGTDTQYF
.,TRBV29-1,.,TRBJ2-1,TGCAGCGTCCTACTAAGGGACGGGGAGCAGTTCTTC,CSVLLRDGEQFF
.,TRBV9,once,TRBJ1-2,TGTGCCAGCAGCCCGGGGGCGTGGGGCTACACCTTC,CASSPGAWGYTF
TRBD1,TRBV5-1,.,TRBJ2-5,TGCGCCAGCAGCTTGGTGGTCATACAGGGGGCAAAAGAGACCCAGTACTTC,CASSLVVIQGAKETQYF
.,TRBV30,.,TRBJ1-5,TGTGCCTGGAGCGGCGGGTTAGAGGGTCAGCCCCAGCATTTT,CAWSGGLEGQPQHF
TRBD2,TRBV30,once,TRBJ2-3,TGTGCCTGGAGTCTCGCCAGGACTAGCGGCTTCTGGGGCACAGATACGCAGTATTTT,CAWSLARTSGFWGTDTQYF
TRBD2,TRBV3-1/TRBV3-2,.,TRBJ2-1,TGTGCCAGCAGCCAACCCCTTACTAGCGGGAGGGCCGAGGAGCAGTTCTTC,CASSQPLTSGRAEEQFF
.,TRBV3-1/TRBV3-2,.,TRBJ2-5,TGTGCCAGCAGCCAAGCTTGGGGGCGCGGTGGAGTGATAAGGGAGACCCAGTACTTC,CASSQAWGRGGVIRETQYF
TRBD1,TRBV19,.,TRBJ2-5,TGTGCCAGTAGTATAGGCAGGACAGGGGAGTTAGAGACCCAGTACTTC,CASSIGRTGELETQYF
.,TRBV19,once,TRBJ1-1,TGTGCCAGTAGTACACAGACGGGGAACACTGAAGCTTTCTTT,CASSTQTGNTEAFF